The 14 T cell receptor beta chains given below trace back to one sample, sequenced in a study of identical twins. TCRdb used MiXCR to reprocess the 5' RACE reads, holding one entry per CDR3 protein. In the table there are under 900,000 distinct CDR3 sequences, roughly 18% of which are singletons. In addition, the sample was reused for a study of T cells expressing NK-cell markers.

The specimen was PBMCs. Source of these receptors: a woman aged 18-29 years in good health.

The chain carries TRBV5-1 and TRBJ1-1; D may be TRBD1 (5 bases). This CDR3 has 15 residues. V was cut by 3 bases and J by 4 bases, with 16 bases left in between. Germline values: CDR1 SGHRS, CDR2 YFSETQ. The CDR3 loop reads CASSSGRTGPTEAFF. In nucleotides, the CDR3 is TGCGCCAGCAGCTCTGGCCGGACGGGGCCCACTGAAGCTTTCTTT. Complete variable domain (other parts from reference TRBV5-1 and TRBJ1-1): KAGVTQTPRYLIKTRGQQVTLSCSPISGHRSVSWYQQTPGQGLQFLFEYFSETQRNKGNFPGRFSGRQFSNSRSEMNVSTLELGDSALYLCASSSGRTGPTEAFFGQGTRLTVV.

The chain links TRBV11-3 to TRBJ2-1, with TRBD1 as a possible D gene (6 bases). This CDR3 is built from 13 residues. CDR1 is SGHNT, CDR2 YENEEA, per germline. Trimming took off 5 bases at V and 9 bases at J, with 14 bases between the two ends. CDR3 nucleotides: TGTGCCAGCAGCACCCACAGGGATGCTGAGCAGTTCTTC. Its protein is CASSTHRDAEQFF.

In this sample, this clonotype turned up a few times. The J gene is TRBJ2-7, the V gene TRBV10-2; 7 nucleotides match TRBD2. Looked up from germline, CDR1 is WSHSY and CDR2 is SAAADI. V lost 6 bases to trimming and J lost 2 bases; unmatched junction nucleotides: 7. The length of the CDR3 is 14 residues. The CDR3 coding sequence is TGCGCCAGCAGCATCCCTAGCGGTACCTACGAGCAGTACTTC. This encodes CASSIPSGTYEQYF.

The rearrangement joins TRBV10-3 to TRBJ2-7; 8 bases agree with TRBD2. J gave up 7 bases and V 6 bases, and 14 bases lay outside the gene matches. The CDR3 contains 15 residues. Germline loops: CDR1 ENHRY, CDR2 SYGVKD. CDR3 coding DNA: TGTGCCATCAGACCCACGGAGCGGGGGTCGAGGGAGCAGTACTTC. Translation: CAIRPTERGSREQYF.

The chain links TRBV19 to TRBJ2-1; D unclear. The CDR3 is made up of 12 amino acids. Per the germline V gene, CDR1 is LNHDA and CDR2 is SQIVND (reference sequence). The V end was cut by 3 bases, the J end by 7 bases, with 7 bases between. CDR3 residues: CASSILGNEQFF. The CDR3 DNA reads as TGTGCCAGTAGTATTTTGGGGAATGAGCAGTTCTTC.

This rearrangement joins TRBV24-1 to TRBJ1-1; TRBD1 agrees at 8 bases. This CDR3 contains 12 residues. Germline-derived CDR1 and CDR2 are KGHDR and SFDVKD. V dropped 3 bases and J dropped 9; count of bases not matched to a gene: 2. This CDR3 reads CATSDPGGQAFF. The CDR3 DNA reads TGTGCCACCAGTGATCCAGGGGGCCAAGCTTTCTTT.

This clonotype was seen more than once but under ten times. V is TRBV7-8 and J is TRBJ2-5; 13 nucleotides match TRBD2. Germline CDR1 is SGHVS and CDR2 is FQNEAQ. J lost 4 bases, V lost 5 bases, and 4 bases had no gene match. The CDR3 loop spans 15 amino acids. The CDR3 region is CASSQTSGRLETQYF. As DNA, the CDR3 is TGTGCCAGCAGCCAGACTAGCGGGAGGTTAGAGACCCAGTACTTC.

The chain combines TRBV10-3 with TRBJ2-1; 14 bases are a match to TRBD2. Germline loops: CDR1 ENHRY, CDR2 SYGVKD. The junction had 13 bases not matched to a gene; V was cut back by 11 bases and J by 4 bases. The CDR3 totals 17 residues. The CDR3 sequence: CAVRRGLAGVIYNEQFF. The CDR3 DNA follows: TGTGCCGTACGCAGGGGACTAGCGGGAGTCATTTACAATGAGCAGTTCTTC.

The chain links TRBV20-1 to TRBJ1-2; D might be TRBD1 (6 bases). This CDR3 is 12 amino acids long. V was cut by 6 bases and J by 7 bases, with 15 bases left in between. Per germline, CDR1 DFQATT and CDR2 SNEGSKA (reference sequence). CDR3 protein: CSALINRVGYTF. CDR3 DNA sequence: TGCAGTGCGTTAATAAACAGGGTTGGCTACACCTTC.

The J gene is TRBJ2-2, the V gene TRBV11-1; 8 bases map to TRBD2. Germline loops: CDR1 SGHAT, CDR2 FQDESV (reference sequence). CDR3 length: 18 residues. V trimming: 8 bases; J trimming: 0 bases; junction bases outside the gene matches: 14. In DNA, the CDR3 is TGTGCCAGCGCAGGCACGGGGGGGCCCAGAACGAACACCGGGGAGCTGTTTTTT. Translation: CASAGTGGPRTNTGELFF.

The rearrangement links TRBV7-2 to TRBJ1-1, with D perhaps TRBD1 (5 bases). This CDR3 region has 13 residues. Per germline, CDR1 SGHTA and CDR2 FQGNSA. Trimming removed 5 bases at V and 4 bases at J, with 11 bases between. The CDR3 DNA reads TGTGCCAGCAGCCCTCGACAGCGCACTGAAGCTTTCTTT. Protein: CASSPRQRTEAFF.

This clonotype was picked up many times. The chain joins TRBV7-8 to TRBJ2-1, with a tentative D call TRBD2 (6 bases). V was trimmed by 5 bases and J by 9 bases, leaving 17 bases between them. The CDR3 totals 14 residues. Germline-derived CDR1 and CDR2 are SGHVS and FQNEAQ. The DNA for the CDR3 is TGTGCCAGCAGCGGGATGGCGGGAACGGGTGAGCAGTTCTTC. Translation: CASSGMAGTGEQFF.

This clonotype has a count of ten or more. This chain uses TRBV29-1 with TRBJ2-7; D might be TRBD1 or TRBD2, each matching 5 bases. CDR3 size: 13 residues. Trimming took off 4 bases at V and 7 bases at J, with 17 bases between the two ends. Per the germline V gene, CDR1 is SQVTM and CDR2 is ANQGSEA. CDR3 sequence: CSVVGTHNWEQYF. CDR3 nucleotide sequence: TGCAGCGTTGTAGGGACCCATAACTGGGAGCAGTACTTC.

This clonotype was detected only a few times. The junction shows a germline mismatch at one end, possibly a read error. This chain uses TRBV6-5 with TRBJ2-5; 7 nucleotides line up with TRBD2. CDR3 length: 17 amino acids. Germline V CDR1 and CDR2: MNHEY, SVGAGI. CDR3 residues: CASSYSMLRENHETQYF. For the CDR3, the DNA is TGTGCCAGCAGTTACTCGATGTTGCGGGAGAACCACGAGACCCAGTACTTC.